The 18 T cell receptor beta chains below were found in one sample sequenced in a study of blood T cell repertoires in COVID-19. Libraries were prepared by immunoSEQ multiplex PCR; TCRdb keeps only in-frame clonotypes and omits some of them. The sample contains under 200,000 clones, 86% of which appear only once. The specimen sequenced was peripheral blood. The receptors originated from an older woman with COVID-19, enrolled during active disease.

A single count supports this clone. CDR3 residues: CASSFSTGRSPLHF. The CDR3 DNA reads TGTGCCAGCAGCTTCAGTACAGGGCGTTCACCCCTCCACTTT. The V and J genes are TRBV7-8 and TRBJ1-6, with a weak D call TRBD1 (6 bases). Trimming left V 3 bases short and J 9 bases short, with 12 bases between. This CDR3 region has 14 residues. Germline lookup yields CDR1 SGHVS and CDR2 FQNEAQ.

The rearrangement uses TRBV7-3 and TRBJ1-5, with D perhaps TRBD1 (6 bases). Germline CDR1 reads SGHTA; CDR2 reads FQGTGA. Trimming cost V 4 bases and J 4 bases, with 11 bases left between them. CDR3 length: 14 amino acids. This CDR3 reads CASSSQGGNQPQHF. CDR3 nucleotides: TGTGCCAGCAGCTCACAGGGAGGGAATCAGCCCCAGCATTTT.

V is TRBV5-1 and J is TRBJ2-5; 8 nucleotides match TRBD1. This CDR3 region has 14 residues. V dropped 3 bases and J dropped 5; count of bases not matched to a gene: 6. Germline-derived CDR1 and CDR2 are SGHRS and YFSETQ. The DNA for the CDR3 is TGCGCCAGCAGCTATCAGGGGGCCTGGGAGACCCAGTACTTC. This gives the protein CASSYQGAWETQYF.

The CDR3 coding sequence is TGTGCCAGCAGCCCAACTAGCGCCAACGAGCAGTACTTC. It is translated as CASSPTSANEQYF. The rearrangement uses TRBV21-1 and TRBJ2-7; the tabulated D call, TRBD2, remains unverified against the DNA. TRBV21-1 is annotated as a pseudogene. This CDR3 has 13 residues.

The chain links TRBV19 to TRBJ2-7; 8 bases fit TRBD1. The CDR3 extends over 12 amino acids. The V segment lost 11 bases and the J segment 1 base; nucleotides outside the gene matches: 4. The germline V gene encodes CDR1 LNHDA and CDR2 SQIVND (reference sequence). The DNA of the CDR3 is TGTGCCGCGCAGGGGGCATCCTACGAGCAGTACTTC. Residues: CAAQGASYEQYF. The entire variable domain, with the rest obtained from reference TRBV19 and TRBJ2-7, is as follows: DGGITQSPKYLFRKEGQNVTLSCEQNLNHDAMYWYRQDPGQGLRLIYYSQIVNDFQKGDIAEGYSVSREKKESFPLTVTSAQKNPTAFYLCAAQGASYEQYFGPGTRLTVT.

The gene calls are TRBV30 and TRBJ1-3; no clear D. V dropped 4 bases and J dropped 5 bases, with 12 bases sitting between them. Germline V lookup: CDR1 GTSNPN, CDR2 SVGIG (reference sequence). This CDR3 has 13 amino acids. The CDR3 bases are TGTGCCTGGAATAACGGAGGTAGAAACACCATATATTTT. Amino acid sequence: CAWNNGGRNTIYF.

V and J are TRBV7-8 and TRBJ2-7; maybe TRBD2 (5 bases). Germline V gene sequence: CDR1 SGHVS, CDR2 FQNEAQ. Trimming left V 0 bases short and J 6 bases short, with 9 bases between. This CDR3 contains 13 residues. The CDR3 bases are TGTGCCAGCAGCTTAGCGGGAGTCTCCGAGCAGTACTTC. Protein: CASSLAGVSEQYF.

This clone has more than one count but fewer than ten. This rearrangement joins TRBV12-3 or TRBV12-4 to TRBJ2-7; 9 nucleotides agree with TRBD1. V shed 5 bases and J 6 bases; nucleotides not matched to a gene: 2. The CDR3 is made up of 12 amino acids. The CDR3 reads CASSGTGTEQYF. DNA for the CDR3: TGTGCCAGCAGTGGGACAGGGACCGAGCAGTACTTC.

This clone was detected only once. The genes are TRBV5-4 and TRBJ2-7, with 12 bases matching TRBD2. Per germline, CDR1 SGHNT and CDR2 YYREEE (reference sequence). J lost 5 bases, V lost 5 bases, and 8 bases had no gene match. The CDR3 contains 15 residues. In DNA, the CDR3 is TGTGCCAGCAGTCAGATTAGGACTAGCGGGAACGAGCAGTACTTC. Translation gives CASSQIRTSGNEQYF.

This clone has just a few counts. The gene calls are TRBV12-3 or TRBV12-4 and TRBJ1-1, with D unclear. The CDR3 runs 13 residues. V lost 7 bases and J 5 bases, leaving 14 bases between the germline ends. The DNA of the CDR3 is TGTGCCAGCACCAGCATGGGCGCGACTGAAGCTTTCTTT. Protein sequence: CASTSMGATEAFF.

The genes are TRBV19 and TRBJ2-2; weak D call: TRBD1 (8 bases). This CDR3 is built from 17 residues. Looked up from germline, CDR1 is LNHDA and CDR2 is SQIVND (reference sequence). V was shortened by 4 bases and J by 2 bases, with 17 bases between the two germline ends. For the CDR3, the DNA is TGTGCCAGTAGTAGGAGTAACAGGGGGGGCAACACCGGGGAGCTGTTTTTT. Amino acid sequence: CASSRSNRGGNTGELFF.

The rearrangement uses TRBV7-9 and TRBJ2-1; D ambiguous. This CDR3 comprises 11 residues. Germline V lookup: CDR1 SEHNR, CDR2 FQNEAQ (reference sequence). Trimming removed 5 bases at V and 9 bases at J, with 8 bases between. The CDR3 DNA follows: TGTGCCAGCAGCCCATCGCGTGAGCAGTTCTTC. As protein: CASSPSREQFF.

The chain recombines TRBV6-2 or TRBV6-3 with TRBJ1-1; 8 nucleotides match TRBD1. The length of the CDR3 is 15 residues. V lost 3 bases to trimming and J lost 6 bases; unmatched junction nucleotides: 9. The V gene's germline CDR1 is MNHEY and CDR2 SVGEGT. The CDR3 bases are TGTGCCAGCAGTTATCCGGACAGGGTTTTACCTGAAGCTTTCTTT. This encodes CASSYPDRVLPEAFF.

This clone was observed a handful of times. V is TRBV5-5 and J is TRBJ1-2, with D unclear. CDR3 size: 11 residues. Per the germline V gene, CDR1 is SGHKS and CDR2 is YYEKEE (reference sequence). Trimming left V 3 bases short and J 5 bases short, with 5 bases between. CDR3 in DNA: TGTGCCAGCAGCTGGGCATATGGCTACACCTTC. This encodes CASSWAYGYTF.

On this clone: Other DNA sequences in this specimen translate into the identical CDR3. The chain joins TRBV29-1 to TRBJ1-1; the D is unclear. The CDR3 runs to 11 residues. Germline lookup yields CDR1 SQVTM and CDR2 ANQGSEA. Trimming stripped 8 bases from V and 1 base from J, with 8 bases between. The CDR3 nucleotides read TGCAGCTTCGCGGGGAACACTGAAGCTTTCTTT. Its translation is CSFAGNTEAFF. Filled out from reference TRBV29-1 and TRBJ1-1, the complete variable domain reads SAVISQKPSRDICQRGTSLTIQCQVDSQVTMMFWYRQQPGQSLTLIATANQGSEATYESGFVIDKFPISRPNLTFSTLTVSNMSPEDSSIYLCSFAGNTEAFFGQGTRLTVV.

The J gene is TRBJ1-2, the V gene TRBV25-1; 7 nucleotides match TRBD1. Germline-derived CDR1 and CDR2 are MGHDK and SYGVNS. The trim removed 4 bases at V and 8 bases at J, leaving 4 bases unmatched. This CDR3 spans 12 amino acids. The CDR3 is CASSGWTGGYTF. CDR3 bases: TGTGCCAGCAGTGGTTGGACAGGAGGCTACACCTTC.

This chain uses TRBV28 with TRBJ1-1; D is unresolved. The CDR3 consists of 13 residues. Germline-derived CDR1 and CDR2 are MDHEN and SYDVKM. V was trimmed by 6 bases and J by 9 bases, leaving 17 bases between them. CDR3 amino acids: CASSQAPMVKAFF. DNA of the CDR3: TGTGCCAGCAGCCAGGCACCCATGGTAAAAGCTTTCTTT.

The gene calls are TRBV29-1 and TRBJ1-2, with TRBD1 as a possible D gene (6 bases). The length of the CDR3 is 11 residues. V was pared by 8 bases and J by 6 bases, with 13 bases between. Germline-derived CDR1 and CDR2 are SQVTM and ANQGSEA. The CDR3 reads CSSEGGDGYTF. The CDR3 region has the DNA TGCAGCTCCGAGGGGGGGGATGGCTACACCTTC.